The 24 T cell receptor beta chains reported below all come from one sample, sequenced in a study of T-cell reconstitution after alpha-beta-depleted transplantation in children (dated by TCRdb to 2016 to 2017). The library was generated by PCR. The reads were generated on an Illumina HiSeq 2500. TCR library preparation used molecular barcoding, with unique molecular identifiers applied to normalize quantification of the TCRbeta repertoire. TCRdb's own reprocessing of the public reads used fastp at Q25 and MiXCR and kept productive beta chains. Each record represents a unique CDR3 protein, reported with the most common genes and DNA among its rows. The sample data list 300,000 or so distinct CDR3 sequences, and approximately 23% of these were observed just once. Of the sample, about 10% is held by the ten largest clones. In light of the paper, this sample's treatment or condition label describes: allogeneic hematopoietic cell transplantation with graft depleted of TCRalphabeta T cells and CD19 B cells.

Source: PBMCs, mostly from graft donor cells, taken 180 days after TCRalphabeta/CD19-depleted stem cell transplant. All receptors derive from a male patient aged 5 to 17 who had a stem cell transplant for acute lymphoblastic leukemia, so the T cells may come from the graft donor.

This chain connects TRBV10-3 to TRBJ2-1, with D unclear. Germline V gene lookup returns CDR1 ENHRY and CDR2 SYGVKD. V lost 2 bases, J lost 7 bases, and 12 bases lay in between. There are 14 residues in the CDR3. The DNA of the CDR3 is TGTGCCATCAGTGAGGCGCTGAATGTAAATGAGCAGTTCTTC. It codes for CAISEALNVNEQFF.

The gene calls are TRBV3-1 and TRBJ2-1; TRBD1 matches 7 bases. With V trimmed by 0 bases and J by 1 base, 3 bases remained unmatched. Germline assignment: CDR1 LGHDT and CDR2 YNNKEL (reference sequence). The CDR3 runs to 16 residues. The CDR3 spells CASSQDLQGSYNEQFF. The DNA of the CDR3 is TGTGCCAGCAGCCAAGATCTACAGGGGTCCTACAATGAGCAGTTCTTC.

V gene TRBV7-8 combines with J gene TRBJ2-5; 7 bases map to TRBD1. Germline CDR1 is SGHVS and CDR2 is FQNEAQ. The CDR3 length is 15 residues. V shed 1 base and J 3 bases; nucleotides not matched to a gene: 5. CDR3 nucleotide sequence: TGTGCCAGCAGCTTAGTTTTAACAGGGGAAGAGACCCAGTACTTC. It yields the protein CASSLVLTGEETQYF.

J is TRBJ2-1 and V is TRBV9, with D possibly matching TRBD2 (5 bases). The CDR3 consists of 15 residues. V lost 0 bases and J lost 3, with 10 bases in between. Looked up from germline, CDR1 is SGDLS and CDR2 is YYNGEE. CDR3 amino acids: CASSVAGFVYNEQFF. In DNA, the CDR3 is TGTGCCAGCAGCGTAGCGGGATTTGTCTACAATGAGCAGTTCTTC.

The sample holds a few counts of this clonotype. The V gene is TRBV9, the J gene TRBJ2-1; 10 bases match TRBD2. Germline trimming cut 1 base from V and 5 bases from J; bases unmatched to any gene: 3. This CDR3 region has 15 residues. Germline V CDR1 and CDR2: SGDLS, YYNGEE. The CDR3 DNA sequence: TGTGCCAGCAGCGTATTGCTAGCGGGAGACAATGAGCAGTTCTTC. Its translation is CASSVLLAGDNEQFF.

This rearrangement joins TRBV18 to TRBJ2-1, with a weak D call TRBD2 (5 bases). The CDR3 runs 14 residues. V dropped 4 bases and J dropped 8 bases, with 15 bases sitting between them. Germline lookup yields CDR1 KGHSH and CDR2 LQKENI. The DNA for the CDR3 is TGTGCCAGCTCACTTACTACTAGACCTGATGAGCAGTTCTTC. Protein: CASSLTTRPDEQFF.

The chain is built from TRBV18 and TRBJ2-3; 7 nucleotides match TRBD2. The germline V gene encodes CDR1 KGHSH and CDR2 LQKENI. Trimming at V came to 2 bases and at J to 5 bases, leaving 16 bases not matched to a gene. This CDR3 contains 18 residues. CDR3 sequence (DNA): TGTGCCAGCTCACCAATACTAGCGACCTCCACTCAGGGAGATACGCAGTATTTT. Its translation: CASSPILATSTQGDTQYF.

The gene calls are TRBV10-1 and TRBJ2-7; a possible D gene is TRBD1 (5 bases). This CDR3 is 15 amino acids long. In germline, CDR1 is WNHNN, CDR2 SYGVQD (reference sequence). Trimming stripped 6 bases from V and 7 bases from J, with 22 bases between. Written as DNA, the CDR3 is TGCGCCAGCAGCGACAGAAGCCATGGGGCAGGGGAGCAGTACTTC. Translating gives CASSDRSHGAGEQYF.

This clonotype was observed a handful of times. The genes are TRBV4-1 and TRBJ2-7; 10 positions agree with TRBD2. The length of the CDR3 is 15 residues. J was trimmed by 2 bases and V by 5 bases; bases with no gene match: 6. Looked up from germline, CDR1 is MGHRA and CDR2 is YSYEKL. The CDR3 bases are TGCGCCAGCAGCTTCCTAGCGGGAGACCCCTACGAGCAGTACTTC. It is translated as CASSFLAGDPYEQYF.

V gene TRBV12-3 or TRBV12-4 combines with J gene TRBJ1-1, with 8 bases identical to TRBD1. This CDR3 has 13 amino acids. V lost 6 bases to trimming and J lost 4 bases; unmatched junction nucleotides: 4. CDR3 amino acids: CASRLTGVTEAFF. CDR3 in DNA: TGTGCCAGCAGACTGACAGGGGTCACTGAAGCTTTCTTT.

This clonotype has just a few counts. V usage is TRBV5-1 and J usage is TRBJ2-3; 8 bases align to TRBD2. V shed 7 bases and J 0 bases; nucleotides not matched to a gene: 4. Germline V CDR1 and CDR2: SGHRS, YFSETQ. The length of the CDR3 is 14 residues. The CDR3, as DNA: TGCGCCAGCGGGGCTAGCGGGAGCACAGATACGCAGTATTTT. It yields the protein CASGASGSTDTQYF.

This chain connects TRBV5-6 to TRBJ2-1; 8 bases are a match to TRBD1. V lost 2 bases to trimming and J lost 1 base; unmatched junction nucleotides: 8. Germline CDR1 SGHDT, CDR2 YYEEEE. The CDR3 extends over 17 amino acids. In nucleotides, the CDR3 is TGTGCCAGCAGCTTAAGGAGCAGGGGGCTGTCCTACAATGAGCAGTTCTTC. Its translation: CASSLRSRGLSYNEQFF.

This clonotype has only a few counts. J is TRBJ2-3 and V is TRBV10-1, with D perhaps matching TRBD2 (6 bases). V lost 8 bases and J lost 2, with 23 bases in between. From germline, CDR1 is WNHNN and CDR2 SYGVQD (reference sequence). The CDR3 loop spans 17 amino acids. The CDR3 reads CASSPPDYYSPTDTQYF. The CDR3 bases are TGCGCCAGCTCCCCCCCGGACTACTACTCTCCCACAGATACGCAGTATTTT.

This clonotype was found a few times. CDR3 nucleotides: TGTGCCAGCAGCTTCAGGGGTGGGTCCTATACGCAGTATTTT. It specifies CASSFRGGSYTQYF. The chain carries TRBV5-6 and TRBJ2-3; D is perhaps TRBD1 (6 bases). V lost 2 bases to trimming and J lost 7 bases, with 14 bases between them. The CDR3 consists of 14 residues. CDR1 and CDR2 from the germline V gene are SGHDT and YYEEEE.

The table lists this clonotype with a count of one. An end of the junction does not agree with germline; a read error may underlie this. J is TRBJ2-1 and V is TRBV5-1; D may correspond to TRBD1 or TRBD2 (6 bases each). The V gene's germline CDR1 is SGHRS and CDR2 YFSETQ. The CDR3 runs to 16 residues. CDR3 residues: CAISLRDQDSYNEQFF. The DNA for the CDR3 is TGCGCCATCAGCTTGCGGGACCAGGACAGCTACAATGAGCAGTTCTTC.

There are a few counts of this clonotype. V is TRBV5-1 and J is TRBJ1-1; no definite D call. Trimming took 0 bases from V and 4 from J, leaving 10 bases between them. Germline V gene data show CDR1 as SGHRS and CDR2 as YFSETQ. The CDR3 is made up of 14 amino acids. The CDR3 sequence: CASSLGGLVTEAFF. The CDR3, as DNA: TGCGCCAGCAGCTTGGGAGGGTTGGTCACTGAAGCTTTCTTT.

The chain is built from TRBV2 and TRBJ2-2; 8 bases map to TRBD2. With V trimmed by 10 bases and J by 7 bases, 5 bases remained unmatched. The CDR3 contains 12 residues. Germline CDR1 reads SNHLY; CDR2 reads FYNNEI. The CDR3 protein is CAKSGSGGELFF. CDR3 in DNA: TGTGCCAAGAGCGGGAGCGGCGGGGAGCTGTTTTTT.

The rearrangement links TRBV4-1 to TRBJ2-7, with D unclear. Deletions cut 1 base from V and 7 bases from J, with 8 bases between. Per the germline V gene, CDR1 is MGHRA and CDR2 is YSYEKL. The CDR3 is 12 amino acids. As DNA, the CDR3 is TGCGCCAGCAGCCAAGGCTCCGAGGAGCAGTACTTC. It encodes CASSQGSEEQYF.

This clonotype has only a few counts. CDR3 amino acids: CASSQDGLAATVVETQYF. As DNA, the CDR3 is TGTGCCAGCAGCCAAGATGGGCTAGCGGCAACAGTAGTGGAGACCCAGTACTTC. The chain couples TRBV3-1 to TRBJ2-5, with 7 positions matching TRBD2. V trimming: 0 bases; J trimming: 5 bases; junction bases outside the gene matches: 15. Germline V gene sequence: CDR1 LGHDT, CDR2 YNNKEL (reference sequence). The CDR3 covers 18 residues.

In this sample, this clonotype turned up a few times. V gene TRBV20-1 combines with J gene TRBJ2-1, with 14 bases aligning to TRBD2. The CDR3 consists of 14 residues. Germline V gives CDR1 DFQATT, CDR2 SNEGSKA (reference sequence). With V trimmed by 5 bases and J by 6 bases, 3 bases remained unmatched. In DNA, the CDR3 is TGCAGTGCTTTGGGACTAGCGGGAGTCAATGAGCAGTTCTTC. It is translated as CSALGLAGVNEQFF.

J is TRBJ2-1 and V is TRBV15; D is possibly TRBD2 (5 bases). CDR1 and CDR2 (germline): LNHNV, YYDKDF (reference sequence). This CDR3 is 16 amino acids long. Trimming stripped 2 bases from V and 6 bases from J, with 17 bases between. The CDR3 reads CATSRSTRFYGNEQFF. The CDR3 coding sequence is TGTGCCACCAGCAGATCTACTAGATTTTACGGCAATGAGCAGTTCTTC.

V gene TRBV9 combines with J gene TRBJ2-7; tentative D call: TRBD2 (6 bases). V was pared by 2 bases and J by 7 bases, with 16 bases between. The CDR3 runs 14 residues. CDR1 and CDR2 (germline): SGDLS, YYNGEE. CDR3 coding DNA: TGTGCCAGCAGCGTTCAGGAGGGCCTGGGGGAGCAGTACTTC. It is translated as CASSVQEGLGEQYF.

V and J are TRBV2 and TRBJ2-3; no reliable D call. Germline V gene data show CDR1 as SNHLY and CDR2 as FYNNEI. Trimming cost V 6 bases and J 6 bases, with 13 bases left between them. The CDR3 runs to 13 residues. In DNA, the CDR3 is TGTGCCAGCAGAGAAAAGGGAACGGATACGCAGTATTTT. It specifies CASREKGTDTQYF.

The sample holds a few counts of this clonotype. The chain couples TRBV7-3 to TRBJ2-5; 13 bases are shared with TRBD2. Looked up from germline, CDR1 is SGHTA and CDR2 is FQGTGA. The junction had 4 bases not matched to a gene; V was cut back by 4 bases and J by 5 bases. This CDR3 contains 15 residues. CDR3 residues: CASSWGLAGYETQYF. The CDR3 nucleotides are TGTGCCAGCAGCTGGGGACTAGCGGGATATGAGACCCAGTACTTC.